This TCR beta chain was captured in a study of blood T cell repertoires in COVID-19. About the research overall: The United States, Italy and Spain provided the acute and convalescent COVID-19 samples. Sources were T cells, B-cell-depleted T cells, or PBMCs; the material itself was cDNA or gDNA.

Original handling: Cell counts per sample came from amplifying reference gene primers. Using immunoSEQ multiplex PCR, the repertoire was profiled, and TCRdb retains in-frame clones only, with some absent. The V and J calls and clone size come from that table; D and trimming were worked out from the DNA. The sample yields roughly 150,000 clones, around four fifths seen once. With V trimmed by 1 base and J by 4 bases, 10 bases remained unmatched. The CDR3 has 18 amino acids. Germline CDR1 and CDR2: MGHRA and YSYEKL. The sequence was obtained from a woman older than 75 with acute or convalescent COVID-19. The material sequenced was peripheral blood. The chain uses TRBV4-1 and TRBJ2-5, with 12 bases identical to TRBD2. CDR3 bases: TGCGCCAGCAGCCAAGTTATAGTGACTAGCGGGGGCGGAGAGACCCAGTACTTC. Translated: CASSQVIVTSGGGETQYF.